The source of this TCR beta chain is a study of esophageal squamous cell carcinoma under preoperative chemotherapy. The wider study: Samples included peripheral blood T cells as well as tumor-infiltrating lymphocytes. General study results and limits: Peripheral T cells showed a significant TCR diversity increase after chemotherapy, unlike tumor-infiltrating lymphocytes. Post-treatment tumor-infiltrating lymphocytes appeared partly derived from peripheral T cells migrating into the tumor.

The table lists this clonotype with a count of one. Antigen: not known. Germline CDR1 ENHRY, CDR2 SYGVKD. The CDR3 loop spans 16 amino acids. TCRdb passed the PCR reads through MiXCR, listing each CDR3 protein once. The profile shows fewer than 18,000 distinct CDR3 sequences, 60% of them singletons. Time point indicated: before preoperative PTX-NDP chemotherapy. Patients received paclitaxel-nedaplatin as preoperative chemotherapy before surgery. The receptor was derived from a human donor with esophageal squamous cell carcinoma. The donor label of this sample is uncertain. The sample was taken from a patient given preoperative chemotherapy. The V gene is TRBV10-3, the J gene TRBJ2-1; 9 bases fit TRBD2. The J call may not be correct, given that the DNA end is closer to TRBJ2-5. For the CDR3, the DNA is TGTGCCATCAGAGGAGGGGGCGGGGGGGCAGGAGAGACCCAGTACTTC. It encodes CAIRGGGGGAGETQYF.